This T cell receptor beta chain was retrieved from a study of post-analysis software for immune sequencing data. Across the whole study: Disease trajectories encompassed relapsing-remitting, secondary progressive and progressive-relapsing multiple sclerosis. Study-wide results and limits: Significantly decreased normalized Chao1 diversity was recorded for multiple sclerosis patients relative to controls. Analysis by F measure revealed that same-batch samples clustered strongly together. About 5 TRBV segments were more frequent in patients than controls; TRBV5-6, TRBV5-1 and TRBV20-1 belonged to this group.

Unique molecular identifiers tagged the TCR beta cDNA libraries. From about 1 to 10 million T cells, 400,000 to 600,000 cDNA molecules were obtained. Each CDR3 protein is one row after TCRdb ran MiXCR on the PCR reads. The sample lists roughly 800,000 distinct CDR3 sequences, roughly 27% occurring once. The CDR3 length is 11 residues. V dropped 7 bases and J dropped 11 bases, with 14 bases sitting between them. CDR1 is MNHEY and CDR2 is SVGAGI in the germline V gene. A note on this clonotype: What it recognizes is unknown.

This chain joins TRBV6-5 and TRBJ1-1; tentative D call: TRBD1 (6 bases). This receptor was identified in a girl between 10 and 17 years old with multiple sclerosis. Sequencing was performed on blood. The CDR3 DNA reads as TGTGCCAGCAAGAGACAGGAGATGGCTTTCTTT. It is translated as CASKRQEMAFF.